One and the same sample provided the 10 T cell receptor beta chains below, sequenced in a study of shared clonotypes between healthy human individuals. Sequenced by immunoSEQ multiplex PCR; TCRdb stores in-frame clones only, minus some. The sample comprises hundreds of thousands of clones, approximately 95% of which are singletons, and approximately 0.12% rests with the top ten. The naive CD8 population came from CD45RO-negative cells selected for CCR7, without terminally differentiated effector memory CD45RA+ cells. What was sequenced was naive CD8+ T cells sorted from blood. The receptors were sampled from a woman between 25 and 40 years old in good health.

The chain joins TRBV11-2 to TRBJ2-3, with 7 bases fitting TRBD2. Germline CDR1 SGHAT, CDR2 FQNNGV. The CDR3 extends over 15 amino acids. V dropped 5 bases and J dropped 6; count of bases not matched to a gene: 11. As DNA, the CDR3 is TGTGCCAGCAGCAACAGCGGGAAGGGGACCGATACGCAGTATTTT. Its protein product is CASSNSGKGTDTQYF.

This rearrangement joins TRBV19 to TRBJ1-4; TRBD1 might be the D (6 bases). V lost 6 bases to trimming and J lost 8 bases, with 13 bases between them. The CDR3 runs to 13 residues. The germline V gene has CDR1 LNHDA and CDR2 SQIVND (reference sequence). The DNA for the CDR3 is TGTGCCAGTAGGGACAGAGGAGGGGAAAAACTGTTTTTT. Its translation is CASRDRGGEKLFF.

The V call is TRBV5-6, the J call TRBJ1-5, with TRBD1 as a possible D gene (5 bases). With 3 bases removed from V and 5 bases from J, the gap between germline ends came to 9 bases. The CDR3 runs to 13 residues. Germline CDR1 reads SGHDT; CDR2 reads YYEEEE. DNA for the CDR3: TGTGCCAGCAGCTCGCAGGGAGATCAGCCCCAGCATTTT. Translating it yields CASSSQGDQPQHF.

V and J are TRBV28 and TRBJ2-1, with no clear D. Germline loops: CDR1 MDHEN, CDR2 SYDVKM. This CDR3 contains 12 residues. The V end was cut by 4 bases, the J end by 7 bases, with 8 bases between. Written as DNA, the CDR3 is TGTGCCAGCAGTTCTAGACGGAATGAGCAGTTCTTC. Translating it yields CASSSRRNEQFF. Looking up the rest from reference TRBV28 and TRBJ2-1 gives the full variable domain: DVKVTQSSRYLVKRTGEKVFLECVQDMDHENMFWYRQDPGLGLRLIYFSYDVKMKEKGDIPEGYSVSREKKERFSLILESASTNQTSMYLCASSSRRNEQFFGPGTRLTVL.

The rearrangement joins TRBV5-1 to TRBJ2-5; 10 positions agree with TRBD2. The J call may be incorrect, as the DNA end agrees better with TRBJ2-7. Germline V gene lookup returns CDR1 SGHRS and CDR2 YFSETQ. The CDR3 totals 16 residues. CDR3 coding DNA: TGCGCCAGCAGCTTGGGGTCTAGCGGGAGCGGGTACGAGCAGTACTTC. This translates into CASSLGSSGSGYEQYF.

This chain links TRBV11-3 with TRBJ2-7; D ambiguous. This CDR3 region has 13 residues. Trimming cost V 3 bases and J 5 bases, with 11 bases left between them. CDR1 is SGHNT, CDR2 YENEEA, per germline. The CDR3 spells CASSLATMHEQYF. The CDR3, as DNA: TGTGCCAGCAGCTTGGCAACTATGCACGAGCAGTACTTC.

This rearrangement joins TRBV7-6 to TRBJ2-7; 7 bases line up with TRBD2. This CDR3 contains 16 residues. The V gene end was trimmed by 5 bases and the J gene end by 2 bases; junction bases not matched to a gene: 12. Per germline, CDR1 SGHVS and CDR2 FNYEAQ. In DNA, the CDR3 is TGTGCCAGCAGCCCTGGGCCGGGAGGCCCTACCTACGAGCAGTACTTC. Translation: CASSPGPGGPTYEQYF.

The chain employs TRBV27 and TRBJ2-3, with D maybe TRBD2 (6 bases). V was shortened by 5 bases and J by 3 bases, with 9 bases between the two germline ends. The CDR3 is 13 residues long. Per germline, CDR1 MNHEY and CDR2 SMNVEV (reference sequence). The chain's CDR3 is CASSPGGTDTQYF. The CDR3 nucleotides are TGTGCCAGCAGTCCCGGGGGTACAGATACGCAGTATTTT.

The V gene is TRBV27, the J gene TRBJ2-1; D unresolved. Germline CDR1 and CDR2: MNHEY and SMNVEV (reference sequence). Trimming took off 0 bases at V and 4 bases at J, with 4 bases between the two ends. The CDR3 sequence is 13 residues long. CDR3: CASSLSKYNEQFF. The CDR3 DNA is TGTGCCAGCAGTTTATCGAAGTACAATGAGCAGTTCTTC.

V usage is TRBV27 and J usage is TRBJ2-7; 14 nucleotides match TRBD2. V lost 2 bases, J lost 3 bases, and 3 bases stayed unmatched. Per the germline V gene, CDR1 is MNHEY and CDR2 is SMNVEV (reference sequence). The CDR3 has 16 residues. The CDR3, as DNA: TGTGCCAGCAGTTTACGGGGACTAGCGGGAGTCTACGAGCAGTACTTC. Translating gives CASSLRGLAGVYEQYF.